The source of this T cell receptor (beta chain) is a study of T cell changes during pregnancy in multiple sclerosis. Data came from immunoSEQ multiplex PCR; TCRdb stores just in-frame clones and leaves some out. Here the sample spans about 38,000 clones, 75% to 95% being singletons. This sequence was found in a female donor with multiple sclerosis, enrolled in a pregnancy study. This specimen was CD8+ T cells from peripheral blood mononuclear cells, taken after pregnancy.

The CDR3 is CASSSPRDRGSYEQYF. The CDR3 DNA reads as TGTGCCAGCAGTTCCCCTCGGGACAGGGGCTCCTACGAGCAGTACTTC. The chain has TRBV6-6 and TRBJ2-7, with TRBD1 matching 10 bases. V dropped 4 bases and J dropped 0; count of bases not matched to a gene: 6. CDR1 is MNHNY and CDR2 is SVGAGI in the germline V gene (reference sequence). CDR3 length: 16 residues.